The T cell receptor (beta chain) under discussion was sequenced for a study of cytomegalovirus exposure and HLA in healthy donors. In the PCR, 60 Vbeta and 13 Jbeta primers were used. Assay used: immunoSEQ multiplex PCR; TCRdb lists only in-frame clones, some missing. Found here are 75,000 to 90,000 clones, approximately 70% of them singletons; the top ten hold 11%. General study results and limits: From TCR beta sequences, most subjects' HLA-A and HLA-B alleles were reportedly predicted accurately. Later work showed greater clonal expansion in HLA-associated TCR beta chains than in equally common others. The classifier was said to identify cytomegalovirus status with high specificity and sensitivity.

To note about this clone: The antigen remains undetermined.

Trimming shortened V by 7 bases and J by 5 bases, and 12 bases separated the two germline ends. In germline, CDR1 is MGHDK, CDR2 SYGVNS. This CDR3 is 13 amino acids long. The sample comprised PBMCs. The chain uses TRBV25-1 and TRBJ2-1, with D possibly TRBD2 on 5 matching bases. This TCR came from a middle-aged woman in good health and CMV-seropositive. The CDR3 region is CASKKAEDNEQFF. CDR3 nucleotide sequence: TGTGCCAGCAAAAAGGCGGAGGACAATGAGCAGTTCTTC.